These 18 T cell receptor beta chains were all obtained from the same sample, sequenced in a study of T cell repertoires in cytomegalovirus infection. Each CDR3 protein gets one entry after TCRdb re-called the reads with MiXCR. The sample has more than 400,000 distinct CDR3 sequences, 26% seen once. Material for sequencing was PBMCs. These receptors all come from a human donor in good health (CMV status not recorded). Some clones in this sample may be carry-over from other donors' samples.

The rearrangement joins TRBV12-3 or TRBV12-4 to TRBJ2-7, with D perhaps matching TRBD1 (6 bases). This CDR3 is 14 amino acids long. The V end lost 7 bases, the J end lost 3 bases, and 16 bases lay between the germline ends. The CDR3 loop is CASKSAGQIYEQYF. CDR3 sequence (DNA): TGTGCCAGCAAATCTGCTGGACAGATCTACGAGCAGTACTTC.

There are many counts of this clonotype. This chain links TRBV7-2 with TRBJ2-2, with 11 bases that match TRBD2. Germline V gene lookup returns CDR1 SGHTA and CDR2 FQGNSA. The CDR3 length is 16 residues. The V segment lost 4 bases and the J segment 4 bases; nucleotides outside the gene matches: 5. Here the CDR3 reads CASSSGLAVTTGELFF. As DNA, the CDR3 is TGTGCCAGCAGCTCGGGACTAGCGGTCACCACCGGGGAGCTGTTTTTT.

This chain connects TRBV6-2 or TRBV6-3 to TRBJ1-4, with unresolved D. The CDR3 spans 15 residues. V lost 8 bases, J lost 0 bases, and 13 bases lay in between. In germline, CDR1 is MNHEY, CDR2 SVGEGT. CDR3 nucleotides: TGTGCCAGCCGCGAATGGACTCCAACTAATGAAAAACTGTTTTTT. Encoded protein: CASREWTPTNEKLFF.

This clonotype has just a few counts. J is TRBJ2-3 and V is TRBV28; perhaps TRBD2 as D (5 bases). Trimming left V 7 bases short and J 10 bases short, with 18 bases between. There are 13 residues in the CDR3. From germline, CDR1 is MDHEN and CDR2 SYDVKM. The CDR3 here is CASTGAGSTSQYF. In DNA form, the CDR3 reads TGTGCCAGCACCGGCGCGGGTTCTACTTCGCAGTATTTT.

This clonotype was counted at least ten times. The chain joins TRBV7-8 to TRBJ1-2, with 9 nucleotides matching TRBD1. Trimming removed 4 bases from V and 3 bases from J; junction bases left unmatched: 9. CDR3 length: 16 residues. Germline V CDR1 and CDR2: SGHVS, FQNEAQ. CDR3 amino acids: CASSSRRQGGDYGYTF. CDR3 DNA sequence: TGTGCCAGCAGCTCCCGAAGACAGGGGGGGGACTATGGCTACACCTTC.

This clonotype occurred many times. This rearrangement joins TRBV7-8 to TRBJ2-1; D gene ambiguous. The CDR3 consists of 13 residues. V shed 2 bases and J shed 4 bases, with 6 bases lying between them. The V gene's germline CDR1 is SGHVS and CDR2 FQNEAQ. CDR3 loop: CASSLRPYNEQFF. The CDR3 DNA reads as TGTGCCAGCAGCTTACGGCCTTACAATGAGCAGTTCTTC. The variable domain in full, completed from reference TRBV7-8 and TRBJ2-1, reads GAGVSQSPRYKVAKRGQDVALRCDPISGHVSLFWYQQALGQGPEFLTYFQNEAQLDKSGLPSDRFFAERPEGSVSTLKIQRTQQEDSAVYLCASSLRPYNEQFFGPGTRLTVL.

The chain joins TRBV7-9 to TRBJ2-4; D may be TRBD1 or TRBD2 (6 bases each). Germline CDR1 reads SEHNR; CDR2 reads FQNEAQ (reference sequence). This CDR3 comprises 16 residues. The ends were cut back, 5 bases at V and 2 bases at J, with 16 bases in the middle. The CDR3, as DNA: TGTGCCAGCAGCCCCGGGGGCAACTCGACCAAAAACATTCAGTACTTC. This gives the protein CASSPGGNSTKNIQYF. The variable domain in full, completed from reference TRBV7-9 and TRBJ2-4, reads DTGVSQNPRHKITKRGQNVTFRCDPISEHNRLYWYRQTLGQGPEFLTYFQNEAQLEKSRLLSDRFSAERPKGSFSTLEIQRTEQGDSAMYLCASSPGGNSTKNIQYFGAGTRLSVL.

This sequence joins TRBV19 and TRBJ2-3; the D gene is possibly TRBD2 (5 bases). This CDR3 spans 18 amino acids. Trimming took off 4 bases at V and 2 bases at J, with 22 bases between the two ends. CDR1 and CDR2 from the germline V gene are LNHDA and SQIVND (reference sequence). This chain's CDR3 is CASSTGTPPMIYTDTQYF. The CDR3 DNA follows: TGTGCCAGTAGTACGGGAACCCCGCCCATGATTTACACAGATACGCAGTATTTT.

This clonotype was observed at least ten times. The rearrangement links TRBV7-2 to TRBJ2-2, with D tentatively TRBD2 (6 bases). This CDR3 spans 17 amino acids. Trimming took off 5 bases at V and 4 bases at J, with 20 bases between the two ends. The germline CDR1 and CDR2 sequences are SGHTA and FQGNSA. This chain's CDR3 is CASSPGFGNGGTGELFF. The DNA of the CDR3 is TGTGCCAGCAGCCCCGGGTTTGGTAACGGGGGCACCGGGGAGCTGTTTTTT.

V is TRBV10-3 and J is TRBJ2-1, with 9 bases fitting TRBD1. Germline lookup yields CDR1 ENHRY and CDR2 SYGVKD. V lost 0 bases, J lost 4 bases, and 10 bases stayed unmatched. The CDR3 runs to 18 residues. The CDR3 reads CAISESTAFGTGYNEQFF. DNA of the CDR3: TGTGCCATCAGTGAGTCGACCGCTTTCGGGACAGGGTACAATGAGCAGTTCTTC.

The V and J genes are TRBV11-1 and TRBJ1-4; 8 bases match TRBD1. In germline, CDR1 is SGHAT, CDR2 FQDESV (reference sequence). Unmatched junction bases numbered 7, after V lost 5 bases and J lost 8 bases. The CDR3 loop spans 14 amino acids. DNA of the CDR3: TGTGCCAGCAGCCGGACAGGGTTTGACGAAAAACTGTTTTTT. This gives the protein CASSRTGFDEKLFF.

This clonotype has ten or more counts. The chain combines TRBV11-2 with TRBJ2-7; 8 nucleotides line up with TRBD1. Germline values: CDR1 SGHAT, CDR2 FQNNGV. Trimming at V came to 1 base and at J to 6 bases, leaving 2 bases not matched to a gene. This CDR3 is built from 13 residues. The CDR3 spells CASSLGTGSEQYV. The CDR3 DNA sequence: TGTGCCAGCAGCTTAGGGACAGGGTCCGAGCAGTACGTC.

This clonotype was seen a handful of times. The CDR3 bases are TGCAGTGCTAGGGGTCTGAGCTCCTACGAGCAGTACTTC. Translated: CSARGLSSYEQYF. The V and J genes are TRBV20-1 and TRBJ2-7; D not resolved. The CDR3 covers 13 residues. The germline V and J ends were trimmed by 3 bases and 0 bases, with 9 bases remaining between them. Germline loops: CDR1 DFQATT, CDR2 SNEGSKA (reference sequence).

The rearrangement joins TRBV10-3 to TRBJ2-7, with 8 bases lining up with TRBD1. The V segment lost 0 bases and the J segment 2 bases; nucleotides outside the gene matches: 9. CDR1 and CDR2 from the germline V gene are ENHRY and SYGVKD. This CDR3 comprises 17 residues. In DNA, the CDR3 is TGTGCCATCAGTGAGTCAGTGGGACGGGGACAGGCCTACGAGCAGTACTTC. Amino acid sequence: CAISESVGRGQAYEQYF.

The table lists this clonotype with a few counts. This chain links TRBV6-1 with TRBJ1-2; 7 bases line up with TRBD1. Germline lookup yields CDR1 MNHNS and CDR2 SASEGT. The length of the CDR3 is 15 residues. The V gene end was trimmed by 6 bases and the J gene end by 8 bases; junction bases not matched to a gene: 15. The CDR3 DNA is TGTGCCAGCAGAAAGTATACCGGGACAGTAGACGGCTACACCTTC. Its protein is CASRKYTGTVDGYTF.

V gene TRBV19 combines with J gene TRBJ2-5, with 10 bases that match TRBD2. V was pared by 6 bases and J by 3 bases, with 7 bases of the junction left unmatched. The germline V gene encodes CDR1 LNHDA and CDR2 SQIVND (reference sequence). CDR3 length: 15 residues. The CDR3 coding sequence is TGTGCCAGTAGCAGACAGGGGACTAGCGAAGAGACCCAGTACTTC. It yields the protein CASSRQGTSEETQYF.

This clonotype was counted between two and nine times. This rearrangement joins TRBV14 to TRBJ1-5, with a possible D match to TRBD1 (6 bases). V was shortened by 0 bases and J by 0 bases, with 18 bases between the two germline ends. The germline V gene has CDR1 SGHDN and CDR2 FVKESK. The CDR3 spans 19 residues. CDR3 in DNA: TGTGCCAGCAGCCAAGATTTCGTCGGGGGACATGATAGCAATCAGCCCCAGCATTTT. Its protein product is CASSQDFVGGHDSNQPQHF.

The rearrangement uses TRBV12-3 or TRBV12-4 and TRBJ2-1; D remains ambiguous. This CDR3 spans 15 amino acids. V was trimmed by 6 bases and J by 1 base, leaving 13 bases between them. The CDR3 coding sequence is TGTGCCAGCAGCCAAACGGTAGGGTCCTACAATGAGCAGTTCTTC. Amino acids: CASSQTVGSYNEQFF.